The T cell receptor (beta chain) described here comes from a study of blood T cell repertoires in COVID-19. Looking at the study overall: The study drew acute and convalescent COVID-19 samples from the United States, Italy and Spain. T cells, B-cell-depleted T cells, or PBMCs provided the cDNA or gDNA that served as material.

The CDR3 totals 16 residues. The ends lost 4 bases at V and 2 bases at J; junction bases unmatched: 11. The germline CDR1 and CDR2 sequences are LGHDT and YNNKEL (reference sequence). The repertoire was sequenced with immunoSEQ multiplex PCR; TCRdb's copy has only in-frame clones and lacks some. The sample has 350,000 to 450,000 clones; approximately 87% are singletons. The sample comprised peripheral blood. The V call is TRBV3-1 (or the pseudogene TRBV3-2), the J call TRBJ2-7; 7 bases align to TRBD2. This sequence originates from a woman aged 55-70 years with COVID-19, enrolled during active disease. The CDR3 protein is CASSPWPGTTTYEQYF. Here the CDR3 DNA reads TGTGCCAGCAGCCCTTGGCCCGGGACTACAACCTACGAGCAGTACTTC.